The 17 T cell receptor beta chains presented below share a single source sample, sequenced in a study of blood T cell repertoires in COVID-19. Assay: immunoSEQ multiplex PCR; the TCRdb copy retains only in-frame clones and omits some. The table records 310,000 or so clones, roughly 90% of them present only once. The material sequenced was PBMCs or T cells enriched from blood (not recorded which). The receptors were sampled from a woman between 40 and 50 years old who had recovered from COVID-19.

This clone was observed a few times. The CDR3 region is CAWSVLFYTEAFF. CDR3 nucleotides: TGTGCCTGGAGTGTACTATTCTACACTGAAGCTTTCTTT. This chain links TRBV30 with TRBJ1-1; D gene unclear. With 0 bases removed from V and 3 bases from J, the gap between germline ends came to 8 bases. CDR1 and CDR2 (germline): GTSNPN, SVGIG (reference sequence). The CDR3 is 13 amino acids.

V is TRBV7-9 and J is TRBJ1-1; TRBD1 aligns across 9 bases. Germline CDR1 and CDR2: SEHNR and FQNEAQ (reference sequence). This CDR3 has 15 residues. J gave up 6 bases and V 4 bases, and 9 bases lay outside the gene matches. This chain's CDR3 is CASSSLQGASAEAFF. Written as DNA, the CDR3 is TGTGCCAGCAGCTCCTTACAGGGGGCTAGCGCTGAAGCTTTCTTT.

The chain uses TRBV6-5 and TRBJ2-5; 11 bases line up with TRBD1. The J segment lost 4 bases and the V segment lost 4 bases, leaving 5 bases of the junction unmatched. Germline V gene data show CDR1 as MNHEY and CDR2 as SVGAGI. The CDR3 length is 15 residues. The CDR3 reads CASSSRGTGGETQYF. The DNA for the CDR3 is TGTGCCAGCAGTTCTCGAGGGACAGGGGGAGAGACCCAGTACTTC.

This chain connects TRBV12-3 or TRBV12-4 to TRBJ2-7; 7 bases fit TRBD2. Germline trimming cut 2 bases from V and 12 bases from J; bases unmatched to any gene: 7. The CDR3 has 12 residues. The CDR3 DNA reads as TGTGCCAGCAGTTTATGGGGGGGGATTTCGTACTTC. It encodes CASSLWGGISYF.

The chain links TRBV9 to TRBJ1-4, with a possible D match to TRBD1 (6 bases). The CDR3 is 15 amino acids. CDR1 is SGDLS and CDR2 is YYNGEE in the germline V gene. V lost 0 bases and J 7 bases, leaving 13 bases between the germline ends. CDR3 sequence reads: CASSVAGTSGEKLFF. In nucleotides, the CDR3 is TGTGCCAGCAGCGTAGCTGGGACATCGGGTGAAAAACTGTTTTTT.

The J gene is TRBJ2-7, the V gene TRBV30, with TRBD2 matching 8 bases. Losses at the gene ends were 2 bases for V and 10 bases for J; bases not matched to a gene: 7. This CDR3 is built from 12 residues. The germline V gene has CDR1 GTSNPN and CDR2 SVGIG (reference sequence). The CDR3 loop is CAWSRTGGAQYF. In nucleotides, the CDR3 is TGTGCCTGGAGTAGGACCGGGGGGGCCCAGTACTTC.

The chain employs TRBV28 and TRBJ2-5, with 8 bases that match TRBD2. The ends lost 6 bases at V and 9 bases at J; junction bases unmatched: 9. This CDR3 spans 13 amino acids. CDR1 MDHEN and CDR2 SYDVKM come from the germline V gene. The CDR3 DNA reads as TGTGCCAGCAGACTCTCGGGGGGGAGGGCCCAGTACTTC. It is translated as CASRLSGGRAQYF.

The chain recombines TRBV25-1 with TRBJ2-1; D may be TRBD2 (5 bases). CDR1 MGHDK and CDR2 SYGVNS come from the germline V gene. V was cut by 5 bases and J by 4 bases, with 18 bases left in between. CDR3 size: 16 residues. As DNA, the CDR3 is TGTGCCAGCAGTCCCCGGGGATGGGCCCCTTACAATGAGCAGTTCTTC. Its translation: CASSPRGWAPYNEQFF.

The CDR3, as DNA: TGTGCCAGCAGTAAGGGGCCGGGTTGGTCCTACGAGCAGTACTTC. As protein: CASSKGPGWSYEQYF. The chain recombines TRBV7-3 with TRBJ2-7; maybe TRBD1 (5 bases). Germline V CDR1 and CDR2: SGHTA, FQGTGA. V was cut by 6 bases and J by 1 base, with 16 bases left in between. The CDR3 loop spans 15 amino acids.

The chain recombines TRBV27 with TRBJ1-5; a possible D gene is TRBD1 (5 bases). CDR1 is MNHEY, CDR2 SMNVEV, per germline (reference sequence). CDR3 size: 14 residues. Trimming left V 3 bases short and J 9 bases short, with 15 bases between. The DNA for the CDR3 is TGTGCCAGCAGTTTGGGCGGGGCCTGGGGGCCCCAGCATTTT. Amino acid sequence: CASSLGGAWGPQHF.

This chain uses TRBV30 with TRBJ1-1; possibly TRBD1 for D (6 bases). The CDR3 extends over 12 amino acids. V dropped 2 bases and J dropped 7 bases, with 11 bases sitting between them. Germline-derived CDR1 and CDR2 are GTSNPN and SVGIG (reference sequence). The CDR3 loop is CAWSPQGIEAFF. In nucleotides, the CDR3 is TGTGCCTGGAGTCCCCAGGGGATTGAAGCTTTCTTT.

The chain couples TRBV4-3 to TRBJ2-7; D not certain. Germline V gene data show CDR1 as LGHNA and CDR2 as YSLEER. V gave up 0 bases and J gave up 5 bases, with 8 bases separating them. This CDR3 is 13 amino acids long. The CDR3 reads CASSQEWAHEQYF. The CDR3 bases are TGCGCCAGCAGCCAAGAATGGGCTCACGAGCAGTACTTC.

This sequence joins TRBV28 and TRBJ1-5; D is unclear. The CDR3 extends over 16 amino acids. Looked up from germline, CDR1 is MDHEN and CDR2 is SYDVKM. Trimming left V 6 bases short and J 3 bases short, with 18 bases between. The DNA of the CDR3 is TGTGCCAGCAGCCTTCTCGGGGTTGGGGACAATCAGCCCCAGCATTTT. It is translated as CASSLLGVGDNQPQHF.

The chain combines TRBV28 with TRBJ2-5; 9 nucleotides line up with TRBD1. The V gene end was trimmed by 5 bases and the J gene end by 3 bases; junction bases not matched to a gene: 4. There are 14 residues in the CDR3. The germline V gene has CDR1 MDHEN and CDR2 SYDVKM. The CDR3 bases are TGTGCCAGCAGTGCGACAGGGGGGAAAGAGACCCAGTACTTC. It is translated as CASSATGGKETQYF.

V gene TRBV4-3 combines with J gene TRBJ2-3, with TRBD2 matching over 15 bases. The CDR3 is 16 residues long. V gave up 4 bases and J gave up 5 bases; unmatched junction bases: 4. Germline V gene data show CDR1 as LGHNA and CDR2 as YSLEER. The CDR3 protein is CASSPRGLAGGDTQYF. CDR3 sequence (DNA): TGCGCCAGCAGCCCGCGGGGACTAGCGGGGGGAGATACGCAGTATTTT.

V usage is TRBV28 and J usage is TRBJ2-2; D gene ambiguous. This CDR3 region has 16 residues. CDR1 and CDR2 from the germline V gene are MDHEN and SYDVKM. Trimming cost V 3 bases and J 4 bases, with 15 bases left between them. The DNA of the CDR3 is TGTGCCAGCAGTTTGGGTGGCACAGCCGTCACCGGGGAGCTGTTTTTT. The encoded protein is CASSLGGTAVTGELFF.

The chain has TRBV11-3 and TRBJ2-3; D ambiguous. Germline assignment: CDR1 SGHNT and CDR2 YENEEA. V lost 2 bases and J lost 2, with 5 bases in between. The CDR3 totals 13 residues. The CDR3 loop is CASSLTSTDTQYF. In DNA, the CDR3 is TGTGCCAGCAGCTTAACATCCACAGATACGCAGTATTTT.